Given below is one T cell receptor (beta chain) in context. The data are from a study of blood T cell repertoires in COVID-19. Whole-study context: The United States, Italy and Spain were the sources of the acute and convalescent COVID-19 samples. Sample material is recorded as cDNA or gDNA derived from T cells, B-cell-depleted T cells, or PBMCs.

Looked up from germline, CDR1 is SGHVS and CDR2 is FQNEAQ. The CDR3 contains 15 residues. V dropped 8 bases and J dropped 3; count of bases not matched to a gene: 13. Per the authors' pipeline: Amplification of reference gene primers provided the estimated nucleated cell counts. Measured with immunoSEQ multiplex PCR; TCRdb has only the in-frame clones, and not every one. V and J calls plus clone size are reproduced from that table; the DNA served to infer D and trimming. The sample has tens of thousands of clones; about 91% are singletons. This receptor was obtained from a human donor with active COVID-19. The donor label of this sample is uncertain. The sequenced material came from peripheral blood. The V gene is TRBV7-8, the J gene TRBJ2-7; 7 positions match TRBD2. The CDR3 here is CASARRGDWIYEQYF. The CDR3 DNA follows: TGTGCCAGCGCCCGACGGGGGGATTGGATCTACGAGCAGTACTTC.